These 31 T cell receptor beta chains came from one sample sequenced in a study of blood T cells in healthy people across ages. Together with a sample-barcoded 5' primer, a J-beta primer mix was included in a second PCR lasting about 7 to 12 cycles. TCRdb re-called the 5' RACE reads with MiXCR, one entry per CDR3 protein. Here the sample spans 1.5 million to 2 million distinct CDR3 sequences, about two fifths being singletons. Sequenced input: blood. Receptors were obtained from a human donor in good health.

CDR3: CSATLGAGGPQSQYF. The CDR3, as DNA: TGCAGTGCTACCCTTGGGGCGGGGGGGCCCCAATCGCAGTATTTT. V usage is TRBV20-1 and J usage is TRBJ2-3, with 9 bases identical to TRBD2. V lost 4 bases to trimming and J lost 10 bases; unmatched junction nucleotides: 15. This CDR3 contains 15 residues. CDR1 and CDR2 from the germline V gene are DFQATT and SNEGSKA (reference sequence).

This chain connects TRBV29-1 to TRBJ1-1; D is unresolved. Germline loops: CDR1 SQVTM, CDR2 ANQGSEA. Between the trimmed V and J ends, which lost 6 bases and 3 bases, there was a span of 11 bases. The CDR3 loop spans 12 amino acids. DNA of the CDR3: TGCAGCGTATCCCGGCAGTACACTGAAGCTTTCTTT. This codes for CSVSRQYTEAFF. The full variable domain, rest sourced from reference TRBV29-1 and TRBJ1-1, is SAVISQKPSRDICQRGTSLTIQCQVDSQVTMMFWYRQQPGQSLTLIATANQGSEATYESGFVIDKFPISRPNLTFSTLTVSNMSPEDSSIYLCSVSRQYTEAFFGQGTRLTVV.

Only a few counts were recorded for this clonotype. The chain carries TRBV6-2 or TRBV6-3 and TRBJ1-2, with D perhaps matching TRBD1 (6 bases). Germline values: CDR1 MNHEY, CDR2 SVGEGT. V was trimmed by 5 bases and J by 6 bases, leaving 10 bases between them. This CDR3 is built from 12 residues. The CDR3 DNA follows: TGTGCCAGCAGTCATCGGACAGATGGCTACACCTTC. Translated, it gives CASSHRTDGYTF.

A single count supports this clonotype. The chain couples TRBV20-1 to TRBJ1-1; D call uncertain. Trimming pared 4 bases from V and 5 bases from J, leaving 17 bases between. Germline values: CDR1 DFQATT, CDR2 SNEGSKA (reference sequence). The CDR3 loop spans 14 amino acids. In DNA form, the CDR3 reads TGCAGTGCTACAGTTAGCGGGAGGGTGACTGAAGCTTTCTTT. As protein: CSATVSGRVTEAFF.

The rearrangement joins TRBV7-6 to TRBJ2-7; TRBD2 aligns across 10 bases. The germline V gene encodes CDR1 SGHVS and CDR2 FNYEAQ. CDR3 length equals 14 residues. Germline trimming cut 4 bases from V and 7 bases from J; bases unmatched to any gene: 7. The CDR3 coding sequence is TGTGCCAGCAGCTCACTAGCGGGGCAAGGTGAGCAGTACTTC. Protein sequence: CASSSLAGQGEQYF.

The V and J genes are TRBV28 and TRBJ2-6, with unresolved D. The V gene lost 7 bases and the J gene lost 2 bases, with 12 bases spanning the gap. The CDR3 length is 15 residues. Germline lookup yields CDR1 MDHEN and CDR2 SYDVKM. The CDR3 is CASKVAQAGANVLTF. As DNA, the CDR3 is TGTGCCAGCAAAGTGGCGCAGGCTGGGGCCAACGTCCTGACTTTC.

The genes are TRBV6-5 and TRBJ2-1, with 7 bases fitting TRBD2. There are 15 residues in the CDR3. Trimming removed 2 bases from V and 8 bases from J; junction bases left unmatched: 9. Germline V CDR1 and CDR2: MNHEY, SVGAGI. CDR3 sequence reads: CASSYLGGGTDEQFF. Written as DNA, the CDR3 is TGTGCCAGCAGTTACCTGGGGGGGGGGACGGATGAGCAGTTCTTC.

V and J are TRBV12-3 or TRBV12-4 and TRBJ2-5, with 7 bases that match TRBD1. The length of the CDR3 is 16 residues. Trimming removed 5 bases from V and 5 bases from J; junction bases left unmatched: 14. The CDR3 DNA sequence: TGTGCCAGCAGTCCCCGACAGGGCCCCGATCTGGAGACCCAGTACTTC. Amino acid sequence: CASSPRQGPDLETQYF.

The rearrangement links TRBV7-9 to TRBJ2-7, with 9 nucleotides matching TRBD2. The length of the CDR3 is 16 residues. Germline trimming cut 5 bases from V and 1 base from J; bases unmatched to any gene: 9. Germline V gives CDR1 SEHNR, CDR2 FQNEAQ (reference sequence). CDR3 nucleotide sequence: TGTGCCAGCAGCCCCCGTGAAAGCGGGGGGTCCTACGAGCAGTACTTC. Protein product: CASSPRESGGSYEQYF.

This chain joins TRBV6-5 and TRBJ1-2; unclear D gene. The length of the CDR3 is 14 residues. Germline CDR1 and CDR2: MNHEY and SVGAGI. The ends were cut back, 6 bases at V and 8 bases at J, with 19 bases in the middle. In DNA form, the CDR3 reads TGTGCCAGCAGCCGAGCGCAGATTCATCAGGGCTACACCTTC. Protein sequence: CASSRAQIHQGYTF.

The rearrangement links TRBV12-3 or TRBV12-4 to TRBJ2-5; D may be TRBD2 (5 bases). Trimming removed 5 bases at V and 3 bases at J, with 13 bases between. CDR3 length: 14 residues. The CDR3 protein is CASSPFAGEETQYF. The CDR3 nucleotides are TGTGCCAGCAGTCCTTTTGCCGGGGAAGAGACCCAGTACTTC.

The chain couples TRBV4-3 to TRBJ2-4; D possibly uses TRBD1 or TRBD2 (5 bases each). V lost 2 bases and J lost 9, with 26 bases in between. The CDR3 is 18 residues long. The germline V gene encodes CDR1 LGHNA and CDR2 YSLEER. The CDR3 DNA reads TGCGCCAGCAGCCAAAGCGAATTCTGGGACCCGCTGGGTGGCATTCAGTACTTC. Amino acid sequence: CASSQSEFWDPLGGIQYF.

The chain couples TRBV2 to TRBJ2-1, with D possibly TRBD2 on 6 matching bases. This CDR3 contains 16 residues. With 4 bases removed from V and 3 bases from J, the gap between germline ends came to 16 bases. Germline lookup yields CDR1 SNHLY and CDR2 FYNNEI. The chain's CDR3 is CASSVGSRGGYNEQFF. Written as DNA, the CDR3 is TGTGCCAGCAGTGTGGGATCGCGGGGTGGCTACAATGAGCAGTTCTTC.

This clonotype was counted a few times. The chain employs TRBV7-8 and TRBJ2-7, with D perhaps given as TRBD1 or TRBD2 (5 bases each). This CDR3 is 15 amino acids long. The germline CDR1 and CDR2 sequences are SGHVS and FQNEAQ. V lost 3 bases and J 2 bases, leaving 14 bases between the germline ends. CDR3 coding DNA: TGTGCCAGCAGCTTGCAGGGACGGGTTCCCTACGAGCAGTACTTC. Its protein product is CASSLQGRVPYEQYF.

This clonotype was seen a few times. The chain has TRBV20-1 and TRBJ2-3; TRBD2 matches 11 bases. V gave up 6 bases and J gave up 4 bases; unmatched junction bases: 6. Germline V CDR1 and CDR2: DFQATT, SNEGSKA (reference sequence). The CDR3 contains 14 residues. DNA for the CDR3: TGCAGTGCCGCGAGGGGACTAGCGGCAGATACGCAGTATTTT. Translating it yields CSAARGLAADTQYF.

The chain uses TRBV6-5 and TRBJ2-3; D not certain. In germline, CDR1 is MNHEY, CDR2 SVGAGI. Trimming removed 1 base at V and 0 bases at J, with 14 bases between. The CDR3 spans 17 residues. CDR3 sequence reads: CASSYYRVAASTDTQYF. DNA of the CDR3: TGTGCCAGCAGTTACTACCGGGTTGCAGCGAGCACAGATACGCAGTATTTT.

This clonotype was observed a handful of times. The chain combines TRBV7-2 with TRBJ2-5, with D perhaps matching TRBD2 (7 bases). The germline V gene encodes CDR1 SGHTA and CDR2 FQGNSA. V gave up 4 bases and J gave up 4 bases, with 16 bases separating them. The CDR3 length is 15 residues. The CDR3 sequence is CASSSRGARLETQYF. In DNA, the CDR3 is TGTGCCAGCAGCTCACGGGGGGCCCGGTTAGAGACCCAGTACTTC.

This clonotype turned up a few times. The J gene is TRBJ2-4, the V gene TRBV20-1; 9 bases are shared with TRBD1. The DNA matches TRBJ2-7 better at its end, which makes the J call doubtful. This CDR3 has 13 residues. The germline gives CDR1 DFQATT, CDR2 SNEGSKA (reference sequence). The CDR3 coding sequence is TGCAGTGCAAACAGGGGGCGCGTTTACGAGCAGTACTTC. It specifies CSANRGRVYEQYF.

V gene TRBV4-3 combines with J gene TRBJ2-1, with 8 nucleotides matching TRBD2. The CDR3 runs to 15 residues. Germline assignment: CDR1 LGHNA and CDR2 YSLEER. V shed 1 base, J shed 6 bases, and the junction held 5 bases outside the gene matches. The CDR3 DNA reads TGCGCCAGCAGCCAAGGTTATCTAGCGGGCAATGAGCAGTTCTTC. This gives the protein CASSQGYLAGNEQFF.

In its sample, this clonotype was seen a few times. The rearrangement links TRBV4-1 to TRBJ1-2, with TRBD1 as a possible D gene (5 bases). V shed 3 bases and J shed 4 bases, with 12 bases lying between them. Germline V gene data show CDR1 as MGHRA and CDR2 as YSYEKL. There are 14 residues in the CDR3. The DNA for the CDR3 is TGCGCCAGCAGCCAGATGGGGCACGTCTATGGCTACACCTTC. Translated: CASSQMGHVYGYTF.

V usage is TRBV4-3 and J usage is TRBJ1-6; D unresolved. Germline V lookup: CDR1 LGHNA, CDR2 YSLEER. V was trimmed by 1 base and J by 8 bases, leaving 12 bases between them. The CDR3 loop spans 15 amino acids. The CDR3 loop reads CASSQGNRVDSPLHF. CDR3 coding DNA: TGCGCCAGCAGCCAAGGGAATAGGGTTGATTCACCCCTCCACTTT.

This clonotype was seen more than once but under ten times. The rearrangement joins TRBV4-2 to TRBJ1-6; TRBD1 matches at 7 bases. The CDR3 runs 16 residues. J was trimmed by 7 bases and V by 4 bases; bases with no gene match: 10. The V gene's germline CDR1 is LGHNA and CDR2 YNFKEQ. DNA of the CDR3: TGTGCCAGCAGCCCAATAGGGACAGAAGCAAATTCACCCCTCCACTTT. This gives the protein CASSPIGTEANSPLHF.

The J gene is TRBJ1-4, the V gene TRBV20-1; a possible D gene is TRBD1 (6 bases). V lost 6 bases, J lost 8 bases, and 16 bases lay in between. CDR3 size: 13 residues. Germline V gene data show CDR1 as DFQATT and CDR2 as SNEGSKA (reference sequence). The CDR3 region is CSASKSGVEKLFF. The CDR3 region has the DNA TGCAGTGCCAGCAAGTCAGGGGTAGAAAAACTGTTTTTT.

The genes are TRBV27 and TRBJ1-2; 8 bases agree with TRBD1. V lost 5 bases, J lost 4 bases, and 9 bases stayed unmatched. CDR1 and CDR2 (germline): MNHEY, SMNVEV (reference sequence). This CDR3 spans 15 amino acids. DNA of the CDR3: TGTGCCAGCAGTCGGTTGGGGACAGGTGGCTATGGCTACACCTTC. Amino acid sequence: CASSRLGTGGYGYTF.

The chain has TRBV20-1 and TRBJ1-1; possibly TRBD1 for D (5 bases). This CDR3 is built from 14 residues. Between the trimmed V and J ends, which lost 5 bases and 0 bases, there was a span of 13 bases. CDR1 and CDR2 (germline): DFQATT, SNEGSKA (reference sequence). CDR3 sequence reads: CSAPRQNMNTEAFF. CDR3 nucleotides: TGCAGTGCTCCGCGACAGAACATGAACACTGAAGCTTTCTTT.

This chain uses TRBV5-1 with TRBJ2-1; 10 nucleotides line up with TRBD2. This CDR3 has 14 amino acids. The junction had 8 bases not matched to a gene; V was cut back by 6 bases and J by 8 bases. The germline V gene encodes CDR1 SGHRS and CDR2 YFSETQ. This chain's CDR3 is CASIASGGVDEQFF. As DNA, the CDR3 is TGCGCCAGCATCGCTAGCGGGGGCGTCGATGAGCAGTTCTTC.

In this sample, this clonotype turned up a few times. This chain connects TRBV6-5 to TRBJ1-2, with unresolved D. From germline, CDR1 is MNHEY and CDR2 SVGAGI. The CDR3 is 14 residues long. Deletions cut 0 bases from V and 5 bases from J, with 10 bases between. The CDR3 reads CASSYSSLGYGYTF. Here the CDR3 DNA reads TGTGCCAGCAGTTACTCGTCCCTTGGGTATGGCTACACCTTC.

This clonotype has only a few counts. The V gene is TRBV7-9, the J gene TRBJ2-4; D not certain. V gave up 3 bases and J gave up 13 bases, with 10 bases separating them. Germline CDR1 is SEHNR and CDR2 is FQNEAQ (reference sequence). There are 11 residues in the CDR3. CDR3 residues: CASSLMMEQYF. CDR3 coding DNA: TGTGCCAGCAGCTTGATGATGGAGCAGTACTTC.

This chain joins TRBV15 and TRBJ1-2, with D tentatively TRBD1 (5 bases). Germline-derived CDR1 and CDR2 are LNHNV and YYDKDF (reference sequence). The V gene lost 1 base and the J gene lost 4 bases, with 16 bases spanning the gap. The CDR3 loop spans 16 amino acids. The CDR3 sequence: CATSRGQGSGTYGYTF. For the CDR3, the DNA is TGTGCCACCAGCAGAGGTCAGGGTTCAGGGACCTATGGCTACACCTTC.

In its sample, this clonotype was seen a few times. The chain has TRBV28 and TRBJ2-7, with TRBD1 matching over 9 bases. Germline V gene sequence: CDR1 MDHEN, CDR2 SYDVKM. The CDR3 contains 16 residues. Unmatched junction bases numbered 11, after V lost 4 bases and J lost 4 bases. CDR3 residues: CASSSPADRGVYEQYF. The CDR3, as DNA: TGTGCCAGCAGTTCCCCCGCTGACAGGGGGGTATACGAGCAGTACTTC.

The V gene is TRBV6-5, the J gene TRBJ2-1; D ambiguous. This CDR3 comprises 18 residues. CDR1 and CDR2 (germline): MNHEY, SVGAGI. Trimming stripped 2 bases from V and 5 bases from J, with 22 bases between. The CDR3 reads CASSYQPPWAEGNNEQFF. The CDR3 DNA reads as TGTGCCAGCAGTTACCAACCCCCATGGGCCGAAGGTAACAATGAGCAGTTCTTC.